This is a list of T cell receptor beta chains from one sample in a study of T cells of healthy individuals. MiXCR, run by TCRdb on the 5' RACE reads, gives a single entry per CDR3 protein. This table holds around 79,000 distinct CDR3 sequences, more than 5% found once. All receptors derive from a female donor in good health. Each CDR3 is given without its conserved first and last residue. Fields, in order: V gene, J gene, CDR3 protein.

V gene: TRBV7-2; J gene: TRBJ2-5; CDR3 protein: ASSFRRQETQY
V gene: TRBV1; J gene: TRBJ2-3; CDR3 protein: TGRRPGTDTQY
V gene: TRBV12-3/TRBV12-4; J gene: TRBJ1-1; CDR3 protein: ASSLAGANTEAF
V gene: TRBV27; J gene: TRBJ2-2; CDR3 protein: ASSLGDLTGELF
V gene: TRBV7-3; J gene: TRBJ2-6; CDR3 protein: ASSPSTGHSGANVLT
V gene: TRBV7-2; J gene: TRBJ1-6; CDR3 protein: ASSHQGRGRVGSPLH
V gene: TRBV5-4; J gene: TRBJ2-7; CDR3 protein: ASSLHGGKVEQY
V gene: TRBV12-3/TRBV12-4; J gene: TRBJ1-2; CDR3 protein: ASSLAGGLIYGYT
V gene: TRBV4-3; J gene: TRBJ1-6; CDR3 protein: ASSQALRGLNSPLH
V gene: TRBV3-1; J gene: TRBJ2-3; CDR3 protein: ASSQTSSTDTQY
V gene: TRBV9; J gene: TRBJ2-3; CDR3 protein: ASSVDLAGSTDTQY
V gene: TRBV15; J gene: TRBJ1-6; CDR3 protein: ATSRGGPAGNSPLH
V gene: TRBV2; J gene: TRBJ2-4; CDR3 protein: ASSEAGGFNIQY
V gene: TRBV29-1; J gene: TRBJ1-2; CDR3 protein: SVETGGDYGYT
V gene: TRBV4-3; J gene: TRBJ2-1; CDR3 protein: ASSQDPSGSPYNEQF
V gene: TRBV6-5; J gene: TRBJ2-1; CDR3 protein: ASSWLGDRGNEQF
V gene: TRBV6-2/TRBV6-3; J gene: TRBJ2-1; CDR3 protein: ASTRGGNEQF
V gene: TRBV29-1; J gene: TRBJ2-2; CDR3 protein: SVGRDTGELF
V gene: TRBV29-1; J gene: TRBJ1-2; CDR3 protein: SVPRGGGYGYT
V gene: TRBV29-1; J gene: TRBJ1-2; CDR3 protein: SVDWVRGGKGYT
V gene: TRBV4-1; J gene: TRBJ2-3; CDR3 protein: ASRFRSGGPDTQY
V gene: TRBV20-1; J gene: TRBJ2-7; CDR3 protein: SARGFRDRAHEQY
V gene: TRBV6-2/TRBV6-3; J gene: TRBJ2-3; CDR3 protein: ASSAARSGRAGSDTQY
V gene: TRBV29-1; J gene: TRBJ2-7; CDR3 protein: SVSGTGRYYEQY
V gene: TRBV5-1; J gene: TRBJ2-2; CDR3 protein: ASSLTVTGELF
V gene: TRBV20-1; J gene: TRBJ1-5; CDR3 protein: SAALTGSGIQPQH
V gene: TRBV6-5; J gene: TRBJ2-1; CDR3 protein: ASSYSAGGFSYNEQF
V gene: TRBV5-6; J gene: TRBJ2-5; CDR3 protein: ASSFRENQETQY
V gene: TRBV6-4; J gene: TRBJ2-6; CDR3 protein: ASSAEGHLSGANVLT
V gene: TRBV4-3; J gene: TRBJ2-7; CDR3 protein: ASSQSGTGQEQY
V gene: TRBV6-5; J gene: TRBJ2-3; CDR3 protein: ASSYMGGSTDTQY
V gene: TRBV7-3; J gene: TRBJ2-3; CDR3 protein: ASSLNSGSRDTQY
V gene: TRBV25-1; J gene: TRBJ2-3; CDR3 protein: ASSDTPPDTQY
V gene: TRBV12-3/TRBV12-4; J gene: TRBJ1-5; CDR3 protein: ASSFGQAGNQPQH
V gene: TRBV19; J gene: TRBJ2-1; CDR3 protein: ASRPFRDDYNEQF
V gene: TRBV11-2; J gene: TRBJ2-7; CDR3 protein: ASSSGTLSYEQY
V gene: TRBV5-6; J gene: TRBJ2-7; CDR3 protein: ASSLAQGSREQY
V gene: TRBV20-1; J gene: TRBJ1-5; CDR3 protein: SARDKPGRVEPQH
V gene: TRBV15; J gene: TRBJ2-7; CDR3 protein: ATSRDTSGIKAPEQY
V gene: TRBV20-1; J gene: TRBJ1-1; CDR3 protein: SARDDWLSA
V gene: TRBV7-2; J gene: TRBJ1-3; CDR3 protein: ASSLISNTIY
V gene: TRBV7-9; J gene: TRBJ2-2; CDR3 protein: ASSSLGQGTGELF
V gene: TRBV2; J gene: TRBJ2-3; CDR3 protein: ASSVSLAGLTDTQY